The table lists the clone carrying this T cell receptor beta chain with a few counts. Its target is unknown. Based on CD45RO/CCR7/CD25/CD127/CD95/CD27, CD4+ regulatory, stem cell-like memory, naive and central memory cells were sorted. The data derive from a study of beta chain features in type 1 diabetes. TCRB transcripts that were expressed got sequenced, as all of the isolated RNA had been reverse transcribed. The assay was immunoSEQ multiplex PCR, and TCRdb's table has in-frame clones only and misses some. In the table there are approximately 600,000 clones, 9.5% to 15% of which are singletons. Trimming pared 7 bases from V and 0 bases from J, leaving 15 bases between. There are 15 residues in the CDR3. Germline V gene lookup returns CDR1 MGHDK and CDR2 SYGVNS. Overall study results and limits: Significant though moderate, a shortening of TCRB CDR3s appeared in all four CD4+ subsets of Type 1 diabetes patients. Naive, central memory and Treg TCRB repertoires appeared more alike in patients than in healthy donors.

The sequenced sample consisted of naive CD4+ T cells from blood. The receptor comes from a young man with type 1 diabetes. The chain uses TRBV25-1 and TRBJ1-2; a weak D match, TRBD1 (5 bases). The CDR3 region is CASTPMGEANYGYTF. The CDR3 DNA is TGTGCCAGCACCCCAATGGGGGAAGCTAACTATGGCTACACCTTC.